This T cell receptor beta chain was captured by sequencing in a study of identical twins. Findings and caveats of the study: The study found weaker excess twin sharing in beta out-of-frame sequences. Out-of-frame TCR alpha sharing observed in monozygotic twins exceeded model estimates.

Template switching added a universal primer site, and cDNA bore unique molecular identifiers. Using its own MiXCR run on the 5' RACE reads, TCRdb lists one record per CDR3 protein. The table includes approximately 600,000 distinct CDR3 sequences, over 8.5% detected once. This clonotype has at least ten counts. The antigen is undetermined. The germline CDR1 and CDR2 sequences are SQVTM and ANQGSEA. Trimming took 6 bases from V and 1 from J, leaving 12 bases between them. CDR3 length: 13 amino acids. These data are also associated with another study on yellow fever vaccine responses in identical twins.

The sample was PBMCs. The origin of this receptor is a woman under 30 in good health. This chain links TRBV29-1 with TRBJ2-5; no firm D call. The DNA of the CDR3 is TGCAGCGTCATGGACCGAGCCCAAGAGACCCAGTACTTC. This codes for CSVMDRAQETQYF.